Sequencing of this T cell receptor (beta chain) was carried out in a study of control samples from healthy donors and cancer patients. V dropped 4 bases and J dropped 0 bases, with 6 bases sitting between them. The CDR3 covers 14 residues. The germline V gene has CDR1 SGHDN and CDR2 FVKESK. The assay was immunoSEQ multiplex PCR, and TCRdb's table has in-frame clones only and misses some. The table lists some 140,000 clones, about nine tenths of them singletons. This TCR derives from a man aged 30 to 45 in good health. This chain uses TRBV14 with TRBJ1-4; TRBD1 might be the D (6 bases). Input material: blood. The CDR3 here is CASSRTATNEKLFF. Written as DNA, the CDR3 is TGTGCCAGCAGCCGGACAGCAACTAATGAAAAACTGTTTTTT.